The clone carrying this T cell receptor (beta chain) was seen a few times. Its matching antigen is unknown. The record originates from a study of beta chain features in type 1 diabetes. Study-level background: Over all samples combined, 90 million to 140 million sorted cells were examined. Study-wide findings and caveats: The naive, central memory and Treg TCRB repertoires looked more alike in patients than they did in healthy donors. TCRB CDR3s were moderately but significantly shorter in Type 1 diabetes patients in all four CD4+ subsets.

Donors contributed one heparinised blood draw apiece, averaging approximately 120 mL. Markers CD45RO/CCR7/CD25/CD127/CD95/CD27 served to sort CD4+ naive, central memory, regulatory and stem cell-like memory cells. The germline CDR1 and CDR2 sequences are SGHTA and FQGNSA. The V gene lost 5 bases and the J gene lost 6 bases, with 21 bases spanning the gap. This CDR3 comprises 16 residues. The isolated RNA, all of it, was reverse transcribed, so expressed TCRB transcripts were what got sequenced. Here immunoSEQ multiplex PCR was the method, and the copy in TCRdb shows in-frame clones only, minus some. The data show roughly 260,000 clones, roughly 21% seen once.

The sample was naive CD4+ T cells from blood. The chain couples TRBV7-2 to TRBJ2-3; D possibly corresponds to TRBD2 (6 bases). The sequence was obtained from a middle-aged woman with type 1 diabetes. CDR3 sequence (DNA): TGTGCCAGCAGCACCCGCGGCGGGGAAACCTGGGATACGCAGTATTTT. As protein: CASSTRGGETWDTQYF.